One sample yielded the 14 T cell receptor beta chains listed below, sequenced in a study of OX40 agonist ivuxolimab in advanced cancers. The method was immunoSEQ multiplex PCR; TCRdb's version includes in-frame clones alone and lacks a portion of them. The sample lists 100,000 or so clones; less than 95% were seen once. The starting material was CD4+ or CD8+ T cells sorted from blood, obtained in a trial of the OX40 agonist ivuxolimab. These receptors all come from an adult with an advanced solid tumor such as melanoma, head and neck, liver or kidney cancer.

The CDR3 nucleotides are TGTGCCAGCAGCTGGGACAGTGAGCAGTTCTTC. The encoded protein is CASSWDSEQFF. The rearrangement uses TRBV5-4 and TRBJ2-1, with TRBD1 matching over 7 bases. From germline, CDR1 is SGHNT and CDR2 YYREEE (reference sequence). This CDR3 comprises 11 residues. V gave up 3 bases and J gave up 9 bases; unmatched junction bases: 0.

V is TRBV18 and J is TRBJ2-7, with a tentative D call TRBD2 (5 bases). This CDR3 has 15 amino acids. Germline assignment: CDR1 KGHSH and CDR2 LQKENI. The V end lost 5 bases, the J end lost 5 bases, and 19 bases lay between the germline ends. The CDR3 region is CASSSRGPTGDEQYF. As DNA, the CDR3 is TGTGCCAGCTCATCCCGGGGTCCGACCGGGGACGAGCAGTACTTC.

The CDR3 DNA sequence: TGTGCCAGCAGCTTAACGTTTGGCAGCAATGAGCAGTTCTTC. This gives the protein CASSLTFGSNEQFF. This rearrangement joins TRBV7-3 to TRBJ2-1; D not resolved. Germline CDR1 is SGHTA and CDR2 is FQGTGA. The V and J ends lost 0 bases and 6 bases respectively, with 9 bases between them. The length of the CDR3 is 14 residues.

The CDR3 coding sequence is TGTGCCAGCAGGCCGGGACAGACGAACACCGGGGAGCTGTTTTTT. Its translation: CASRPGQTNTGELFF. The chain couples TRBV2 to TRBJ2-2; 7 bases are a match to TRBD1. CDR1 and CDR2 from the germline V gene are SNHLY and FYNNEI. The CDR3 extends over 15 amino acids. V shed 6 bases and J 0 bases; nucleotides not matched to a gene: 4.

The chain combines TRBV18 with TRBJ2-5; 11 bases fit TRBD2. V trimming: 0 bases; J trimming: 6 bases; junction bases outside the gene matches: 12. Germline V CDR1 and CDR2: KGHSH, LQKENI. The CDR3 totals 18 residues. This CDR3 is CASSPPGTSGPKIKTQYF. CDR3 in DNA: TGTGCCAGCTCACCACCCGGGACTAGCGGCCCGAAGATAAAGACCCAGTACTTC.

V is TRBV5-4 and J is TRBJ2-3, with TRBD2 identical over 7 bases. Trimming removed 5 bases from V and 2 bases from J; junction bases left unmatched: 5. The CDR3 totals 14 residues. From germline, CDR1 is SGHNT and CDR2 YYREEE (reference sequence). Here the CDR3 reads CASRPGLDTDTQYF. CDR3 in DNA: TGTGCCAGCAGACCCGGACTAGACACAGATACGCAGTATTTT.

V is TRBV4-1 and J is TRBJ2-1; 11 bases are shared with TRBD2. V dropped 1 base and J dropped 7; count of bases not matched to a gene: 6. This CDR3 contains 16 residues. Germline-derived CDR1 and CDR2 are MGHRA and YSYEKL. CDR3: CASSQGITSGSNEQFF. The CDR3 DNA is TGCGCCAGCAGCCAAGGGATAACTAGCGGGAGTAATGAGCAGTTCTTC.

The gene calls are TRBV4-3 and TRBJ1-1; no definite D call. The V end lost 1 base, the J end lost 3 bases, and 12 bases lay between the germline ends. The CDR3 has 15 residues. Germline CDR1 and CDR2: LGHNA and YSLEER. The CDR3 bases are TGCGCCAGCAGCCAAGCCACGGGGAGGTACACTGAAGCTTTCTTT. Its translation: CASSQATGRYTEAFF.

This clone was recorded a few times. V gene TRBV19 combines with J gene TRBJ2-7, with 8 bases aligning to TRBD2. The CDR3 contains 13 residues. From germline, CDR1 is LNHDA and CDR2 SQIVND (reference sequence). J lost 9 bases, V lost 10 bases, and 14 bases had no gene match. The CDR3 protein is CATTGREESSQYF. CDR3 bases: TGTGCCACCACGGGGCGGGAGGAAAGTTCGCAGTACTTC.

J is TRBJ1-1 and V is TRBV7-2; D may be TRBD1 (5 bases). This CDR3 has 13 residues. Trimming shortened V by 5 bases and J by 1 base, and 8 bases separated the two germline ends. Germline V lookup: CDR1 SGHTA, CDR2 FQGNSA. DNA for the CDR3: TGTGCCAGCAGCCAGCAGGGGAACACTGAAGCTTTCTTT. Its translation is CASSQQGNTEAFF.

V gene TRBV30 combines with J gene TRBJ2-5, with 7 positions matching TRBD1. From germline, CDR1 is GTSNPN and CDR2 SVGIG (reference sequence). The CDR3 contains 13 residues. The ends lost 4 bases at V and 2 bases at J; junction bases unmatched: 4. The CDR3 DNA follows: TGTGCCTGGAATGCAGGGGGTCAAGAGACCCAGTACTTC. Residues: CAWNAGGQETQYF.

The chain employs TRBV28 and TRBJ2-1, with 10 bases that match TRBD1. J lost 9 bases, V lost 5 bases, and 4 bases had no gene match. CDR1 and CDR2 from the germline V gene are MDHEN and SYDVKM. The CDR3 extends over 13 amino acids. The CDR3 protein is CASSPGQGTEQFF. The CDR3 region has the DNA TGTGCCAGCAGTCCGGGACAGGGGACTGAGCAGTTCTTC.

This chain joins TRBV6-1 and TRBJ2-2, with D possibly matching TRBD1 (6 bases). The V gene's germline CDR1 is MNHNS and CDR2 SASEGT. The CDR3 totals 14 residues. The V end lost 8 bases, the J end lost 1 base, and 11 bases lay between the germline ends. As DNA, the CDR3 is TGTGCCAGCGACAAGACAGGGAACACCGGGGAGCTGTTTTTT. Translation: CASDKTGNTGELFF.

This clone was recorded once. V usage is TRBV10-2 and J usage is TRBJ2-5; TRBD1 matches 8 bases. The CDR3 runs 16 residues. The V gene's germline CDR1 is WSHSY and CDR2 SAAADI. After removal of 0 bases from V and 5 bases from J, the junction contained 8 bases not matched to a gene. CDR3 nucleotide sequence: TGCGCCAGCAGTGAGTCAATCAGGGGGCCGGTGGAGACCCAGTACTTC. Translating it yields CASSESIRGPVETQYF.